One and the same sample provided the 28 T cell receptor beta chains below, sequenced in a study of cytomegalovirus exposure and HLA in healthy donors. In the PCR, 60 Vbeta and 13 Jbeta primers were used. The repertoire was sequenced with immunoSEQ multiplex PCR; TCRdb's copy has only in-frame clones and lacks some. This repertoire includes 100,000 to 150,000 clones. The sequenced sample was PBMCs. The receptors were gathered from a woman aged 40 to 55 in good health and CMV-seropositive.

The genes are TRBV18 and TRBJ2-3; 8 bases map to TRBD2. The V and J ends lost 1 base and 4 bases, in that order; junction bases with no gene match: 7. CDR3 length equals 16 residues. Germline lookup yields CDR1 KGHSH and CDR2 LQKENI. CDR3 nucleotides: TGTGCCAGCTCACCACTGAGTAGCGGGAAACCAGATACGCAGTATTTT. It translates to CASSPLSSGKPDTQYF. Looking up the rest from reference TRBV18 and TRBJ2-3 gives the full variable domain: NAGVMQNPRHLVRRRGQEARLRCSPMKGHSHVYWYRQLPEEGLKFMVYLQKENIIDESGMPKERFSAEFPKEGPSILRIQQVVRGDSAAYFCASSPLSSGKPDTQYFGPGTRLTVL.

The rearrangement links TRBV5-1 to TRBJ2-1, with TRBD2 identical over 13 bases. The CDR3 is 17 residues long. V lost 2 bases and J lost 4; bases outside the gene matches: 6. Germline assignment: CDR1 SGHRS and CDR2 YFSETQ. The CDR3 nucleotides are TGCGCCAGCAGCTTTGGGACTAGCGGGATAGCTTACAATGAGCAGTTCTTC. This sequence encodes CASSFGTSGIAYNEQFF. Using reference TRBV5-1 and TRBJ2-1 for the parts outside the CDR3, the full variable domain is KAGVTQTPRYLIKTRGQQVTLSCSPISGHRSVSWYQQTPGQGLQFLFEYFSETQRNKGNFPGRFSGRQFSNSRSEMNVSTLELGDSALYLCASSFGTSGIAYNEQFFGPGTRLTVL.

The chain uses TRBV5-1 and TRBJ2-7, with 10 bases aligning to TRBD2. The length of the CDR3 is 17 residues. V lost 4 bases, J lost 2 bases, and 12 bases stayed unmatched. Per germline, CDR1 SGHRS and CDR2 YFSETQ. The CDR3 sequence: CASSRRGPSGGTYEQYF. The CDR3 DNA follows: TGCGCCAGCAGCCGCCGGGGGCCTAGCGGGGGTACCTACGAGCAGTACTTC.

This chain connects TRBV6-5 to TRBJ2-5, with D tentatively TRBD1 (6 bases). The J call is in doubt because the DNA end fits TRBJ2-7 better. The germline V gene encodes CDR1 MNHEY and CDR2 SVGAGI. The CDR3 consists of 13 residues. The CDR3 protein is CASSQGGSYEQYF. The CDR3 DNA reads TGTGCCAGCAGCCAAGGGGGATCCTACGAGCAGTACTTC.

CDR3 DNA: TGTGCCAGCAGTGGGTGGAACAGTGGCCTGAACACTGAAGCTTTCTTT. Encoded protein: CASSGWNSGLNTEAFF. J is TRBJ1-1 and V is TRBV2, with D uncertain. The V and J ends lost 4 bases and 0 bases respectively, with 15 bases between them. The germline V gene has CDR1 SNHLY and CDR2 FYNNEI. The CDR3 has 16 amino acids.

The chain joins TRBV2 to TRBJ2-7; 10 bases are a match to TRBD1. CDR3 length: 14 residues. V was clipped by 6 bases and J by 3 bases; unmatched bases: 5. The germline CDR1 and CDR2 sequences are SNHLY and FYNNEI. The CDR3 nucleotides read TGTGCCAGCAGCTCCGGGACAGGGGTCTACGAGCAGTACTTC. The encoded protein is CASSSGTGVYEQYF.

This chain links TRBV2 with TRBJ1-2, with D possibly matching TRBD1 (6 bases). CDR1 is SNHLY, CDR2 FYNNEI, per germline. V dropped 3 bases and J dropped 1 base, with 6 bases sitting between them. There are 13 residues in the CDR3. The CDR3 reads CASSDRGNYGYTF. CDR3 in DNA: TGTGCCAGCAGTGACAGGGGTAACTATGGCTACACCTTC.

The chain has TRBV5-1 and TRBJ2-5; a weak D match, TRBD1 (7 bases). The J call may be wrong; the DNA end is better matched by TRBJ2-7. This CDR3 has 14 amino acids. Germline CDR1 and CDR2: SGHRS and YFSETQ. The CDR3 protein is CASKIGAGGNEQYF. The CDR3 nucleotides read TGCGCCAGCAAAATCGGGGCAGGGGGGAACGAGCAGTACTTC.

The chain recombines TRBV5-1 with TRBJ1-4; the D gene is possibly TRBD1 (5 bases). The CDR3 runs to 18 residues. V was pared by 0 bases and J by 0 bases, with 15 bases between. Germline CDR1 is SGHRS and CDR2 is YFSETQ. The CDR3 region has the DNA TGCGCCAGCAGCTTGGGGGGCTTGGGGTCGGCAACTAATGAAAAACTGTTTTTT. Residues: CASSLGGLGSATNEKLFF.

The CDR3 DNA follows: TGTGCCAGCAGCTTAGTGGTGGGGGCCAGTGGAAACACCATATATTTT. It is translated as CASSLVVGASGNTIYF. V gene TRBV7-6 combines with J gene TRBJ1-3; TRBD1 might be the D (6 bases). Looked up from germline, CDR1 is SGHVS and CDR2 is FNYEAQ. The CDR3 contains 16 residues. Trimming cost V 1 base and J 3 bases, with 13 bases left between them.

This CDR3 is CASSQFPNGGSSYEQYF. For the CDR3, the DNA is TGTGCCAGCAGCCAGTTCCCCAATGGGGGGTCTAGCTACGAGCAGTACTTC. The genes are TRBV11-2 and TRBJ2-7; D is possibly TRBD2 (6 bases). The CDR3 has 17 amino acids. The germline V and J ends were trimmed by 5 bases and 3 bases, with 23 bases remaining between them. Germline CDR1 reads SGHAT; CDR2 reads FQNNGV.

The rearrangement joins TRBV27 to TRBJ2-3; TRBD2 agrees at 9 bases. The CDR3 contains 16 residues. Germline V lookup: CDR1 MNHEY, CDR2 SMNVEV (reference sequence). V gave up 2 bases and J gave up 2 bases; unmatched junction bases: 5. Written as DNA, the CDR3 is TGTGCCAGCAGTTTACTGTGGACTAGCGTCACAGATACGCAGTATTTT. Protein: CASSLLWTSVTDTQYF.

This chain uses TRBV6-6 with TRBJ2-1, with a weak D call TRBD2 (6 bases). CDR1 is MNHNY and CDR2 is SVGAGI in the germline V gene (reference sequence). CDR3 length: 14 residues. V lost 10 bases and J 1 base, leaving 14 bases between the germline ends. As DNA, the CDR3 is TGTGCCACCGAGCTAGCGCAATCCTACAATGAGCAGTTCTTC. It translates to CATELAQSYNEQFF.

The chain carries TRBV18 and TRBJ2-5; 8 nucleotides match TRBD2. TRBJ2-7 matches the DNA end more closely, so the J call is doubtful. CDR3 length: 13 amino acids. Per germline, CDR1 KGHSH and CDR2 LQKENI. The CDR3 is CASSPGGGYEQYF. In DNA, the CDR3 is TGTGCCAGCTCCCCCGGGGGGGGCTACGAGCAGTACTTC.

The V and J genes are TRBV6-4 and TRBJ2-2; D gene unclear. Trimming took 6 bases from V and 4 from J, leaving 9 bases between them. CDR1 is MRHNA and CDR2 is SNTAGT in the germline V gene. The CDR3 length is 13 residues. The CDR3 spells CASSDTATGELFF. The CDR3 DNA reads TGTGCCAGCAGCGATACTGCCACCGGGGAGCTGTTTTTT.

The J gene is TRBJ2-1, the V gene TRBV11-3; TRBD1 matches 7 bases. This CDR3 comprises 14 residues. Germline CDR1 is SGHNT and CDR2 is YENEEA. V trimming: 5 bases; J trimming: 9 bases; junction bases outside the gene matches: 10. The CDR3 sequence is CASSPQTGIGEQFF. DNA of the CDR3: TGTGCCAGCAGCCCCCAGACAGGGATCGGTGAGCAGTTCTTC.

This chain links TRBV15 with TRBJ2-7; D remains unclear. The ends were cut back, 1 base at V and 6 bases at J, with 10 bases in the middle. This CDR3 spans 13 amino acids. From germline, CDR1 is LNHNV and CDR2 YYDKDF (reference sequence). CDR3 amino acids: CATSRGGEVEQYF. The CDR3 DNA sequence: TGTGCCACCAGCAGAGGTGGTGAGGTCGAGCAGTACTTC.

The chain links TRBV6-5 to TRBJ2-2; 9 positions match TRBD1. Per germline, CDR1 MNHEY and CDR2 SVGAGI. Trimming removed 5 bases from V and 2 bases from J; junction bases left unmatched: 3. This CDR3 has 15 residues. The CDR3: CASSRTGANTGELFF. CDR3 sequence (DNA): TGTGCCAGCAGTCGGACAGGGGCAAACACCGGGGAGCTGTTTTTT.

The chain couples TRBV6-1 to TRBJ2-7, with TRBD2 matching 11 bases. Per the germline V gene, CDR1 is MNHNS and CDR2 is SASEGT. This CDR3 has 15 amino acids. The trim removed 8 bases at V and 3 bases at J, leaving 9 bases unmatched. CDR3 protein: CASRDVAGGSYEQYF. The CDR3 coding sequence is TGTGCCAGCCGGGACGTAGCGGGAGGGAGCTACGAGCAGTACTTC.

The V and J genes are TRBV19 and TRBJ2-7, with 13 bases matching TRBD2. V was clipped by 4 bases and J by 6 bases; unmatched bases: 9. The CDR3 consists of 16 residues. Germline V lookup: CDR1 LNHDA, CDR2 SQIVND (reference sequence). CDR3 region: CASSTGTSGVRSEQYF. DNA for the CDR3: TGTGCCAGTAGTACCGGGACTAGCGGGGTCCGGAGCGAGCAGTACTTC.

J is TRBJ2-1 and V is TRBV30; 7 bases align to TRBD2. The CDR3 runs 14 residues. V trimming: 2 bases; J trimming: 6 bases; junction bases outside the gene matches: 7. In germline, CDR1 is GTSNPN, CDR2 SVGIG (reference sequence). The CDR3 nucleotides are TGTGCCTGGAGTATCGGGACTATCCGCAATGAGCAGTTCTTC. As protein: CAWSIGTIRNEQFF.

The V gene is TRBV7-2, the J gene TRBJ2-7; 10 nucleotides line up with TRBD2. The CDR3 is 13 residues long. J was trimmed by 12 bases and V by 0 bases; bases with no gene match: 5. Germline loops: CDR1 SGHTA, CDR2 FQGNSA. The CDR3, as DNA: TGTGCCAGCAGCTTAGCGGCTAGCGGGAGAAGGTACTTC. Its protein is CASSLAASGRRYF.

Details on this clone: A junction boundary mismatches the germline segment, possibly from a read error. V usage is TRBV27 and J usage is TRBJ2-1, with 7 bases lining up with TRBD1. This CDR3 comprises 13 residues. Germline values: CDR1 MNHEY, CDR2 SMNVEV (reference sequence). CDR3 residues: CVSRQGAYNEQFF. DNA for the CDR3: TGTGTCAGCAGACAGGGAGCATACAATGAGCAGTTCTTC.

The gene calls are TRBV30 and TRBJ2-3; 8 bases align to TRBD2. The germline V gene encodes CDR1 GTSNPN and CDR2 SVGIG (reference sequence). The CDR3 covers 14 residues. V lost 4 bases to trimming and J lost 5 bases; unmatched junction nucleotides: 8. The CDR3, as DNA: TGTGCCTGGAAAGCAGCGGGAGCAGTAGATACGCAGTATTTT. This translates into CAWKAAGAVDTQYF.

J is TRBJ2-7 and V is TRBV11-2, with 7 bases identical to TRBD2. The ends lost 4 bases at V and 0 bases at J; junction bases unmatched: 9. The CDR3 is 16 residues long. CDR1 is SGHAT, CDR2 FQNNGV, per germline. In nucleotides, the CDR3 is TGTGCCAGCAGCTACCTTAGCGGGTTTAGCTCCTACGAGCAGTACTTC. Translating it yields CASSYLSGFSSYEQYF.

The chain couples TRBV27 to TRBJ1-1, with no clear D. With 6 bases removed from V and 0 bases from J, the gap between germline ends came to 20 bases. Germline V gene lookup returns CDR1 MNHEY and CDR2 SMNVEV (reference sequence). The CDR3 has 17 residues. DNA of the CDR3: TGTGCCAGCAGAGGTCTGGCGGGCGAGAGGGTGAACACTGAAGCTTTCTTT. Its translation is CASRGLAGERVNTEAFF.

The chain couples TRBV6-6 to TRBJ2-7; unclear D gene. Germline V gene lookup returns CDR1 MNHNY and CDR2 SVGAGI (reference sequence). The CDR3 is made up of 13 amino acids. The V gene lost 6 bases and the J gene lost 3 bases, with 12 bases spanning the gap. The CDR3 bases are TGTGCCAGCAGGCGAGATGAGGTCTACGAGCAGTACTTC. Protein product: CASRRDEVYEQYF.

The chain joins TRBV25-1 to TRBJ2-2; 8 bases align to TRBD1. With 2 bases clipped from V and 7 bases from J, the junction kept 9 bases outside the gene matches. The CDR3 is 16 residues long. The germline V gene has CDR1 MGHDK and CDR2 SYGVNS. The CDR3 nucleotides are TGTGCCAGCAGTGAACTCGGCGGACAGGGAAACGGGGAGCTGTTTTTT. This sequence encodes CASSELGGQGNGELFF. The full variable domain, its missing parts supplied by reference TRBV25-1 and TRBJ2-2, is EADIYQTPRYLVIGTGKKITLECSQTMGHDKMYWYQQDPGMELHLIHYSYGVNSTEKGDLSSESTVSRIRTEHFPLTLESARPSHTSQYLCASSELGGQGNGELFFGEGSRLTVL.